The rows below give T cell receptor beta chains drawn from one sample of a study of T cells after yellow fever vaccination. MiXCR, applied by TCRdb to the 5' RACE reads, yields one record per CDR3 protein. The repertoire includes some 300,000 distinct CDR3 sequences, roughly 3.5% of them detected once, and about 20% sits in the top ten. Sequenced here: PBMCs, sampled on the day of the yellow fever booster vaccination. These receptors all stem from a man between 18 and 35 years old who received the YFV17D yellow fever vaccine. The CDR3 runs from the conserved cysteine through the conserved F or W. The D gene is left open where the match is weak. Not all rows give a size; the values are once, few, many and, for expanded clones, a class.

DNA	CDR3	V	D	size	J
TGTGCCAGCAGCCGACTAACAGGGGTGGGAGGCTACACCTTC	CASSRLTGVGGYTF	TRBV28	TRBD1	-	TRBJ1-2
TGTGCCAGCAGCTTAGTGCGTCTAGCGGTTTACAATGAGCAGTTCTTC	CASSLVRLAVYNEQFF	TRBV7-2	TRBD2	many	TRBJ2-1
TGTGCCAGCAGCTTTTACGGATCGTCTGGAAACACCATATATTTT	CASSFYGSSGNTIYF	TRBV5-6	-	many	TRBJ1-3
TGCAGTGCTAGAGATTTGGGCGGTCGGCGGGAGACCCAGTACTTC	CSARDLGGRRETQYF	TRBV20-1	-	many	TRBJ2-5
TGCGCCAGCAGCTTGAGGGACAGGTACAATGAGCAGTTCTTC	CASSLRDRYNEQFF	TRBV5-1	TRBD1	many	TRBJ2-1
TGCGCCAGCAGCTGGCGGGACAGCTTTTACAATGAGCAGTTCTTC	CASSWRDSFYNEQFF	TRBV5-1	-	many	TRBJ2-1
TGCAGCGTTTGTACAGGGAGCGCAGATACGCAGTATTTT	CSVCTGSADTQYF	TRBV29-1	-	many	TRBJ2-3
TGTGCCATCAGTGAGTCGATCGCTCAGGGGGCCGCGGTTGAGACCCAGTACTTC	CAISESIAQGAAVETQYF	TRBV10-3	TRBD1	few	TRBJ2-5
TGTGCCAGCAGCGGGGTTAGCGAGACCCAGTACTTC	CASSGVSETQYF	TRBV7-2	-	many	TRBJ2-5
TGTGCCAGCAGTTTGGGGGAGGACACCGGGGAGCTGTTTTTT	CASSLGEDTGELFF	TRBV27	-	many	TRBJ2-2
TGTGCCAGCAGTCACGGATGGGACAGGTCATACGAGCAGTACTTC	CASSHGWDRSYEQYF	TRBV27	TRBD1	many	TRBJ2-7
TGCAGCGTGACAGGGTTAAACACTGAAGCTTTCTTT	CSVTGLNTEAFF	TRBV29-1	TRBD1	many	TRBJ1-1
TGTGCCAGCAGTCCTCAGACAGTTATCAATTCACCCCTCCACTTT	CASSPQTVINSPLHF	TRBV12-3/TRBV12-4	-	few	TRBJ1-6
TGCGCCAGCAGCTTGGCCATTGATAACGGCCTTTTCGGCTACACCTTC	CASSLAIDNGLFGYTF	TRBV5-1	-	many	TRBJ1-2
TGTGCCAGCAGTTTACAGGGAATTTCTGAAGCTTTCTTT	CASSLQGISEAFF	TRBV6-5	-	many	TRBJ1-1
TGTGCCAGCAGCCCACCGGGACTACCCCCTCGTTACGAGCAGTACTTC	CASSPPGLPPRYEQYF	TRBV14	TRBD2	few	TRBJ2-7
TGTGCCAGCAGCTTAATTCGGGGGGCAACTGAAGCTTTCTTT	CASSLIRGATEAFF	TRBV7-2	-	few	TRBJ1-1
TGTGCCAGCAGGCCTAGCGGTGGGGAGACCCAGTACTTC	CASRPSGGETQYF	TRBV7-3	TRBD2	many	TRBJ2-5
TGTGCCAGCAGTCCCGACAGGGTCGGGGAGACCCAGTACTTC	CASSPDRVGETQYF	TRBV28	TRBD1	many	TRBJ2-5
TGTGCCAGCAGCTCGAACCCGACCTACGAGCAGTACTTC	CASSSNPTYEQYF	TRBV7-9	-	few	TRBJ2-7
TGTGCCAGCAGACAGCACAACCAAGAGACCCAGTACTTC	CASRQHNQETQYF	TRBV6-2/TRBV6-3	-	many	TRBJ2-5
TGCGCCAGCAGCTTGCCGGGGGGTCGAACCTACGAGCAGTACTTC	CASSLPGGRTYEQYF	TRBV5-1	TRBD2	many	TRBJ2-7